The 16 T cell receptor beta chains given below trace back to one sample, sequenced in a study of T cell changes during pregnancy in multiple sclerosis. Data came from immunoSEQ multiplex PCR; TCRdb stores just in-frame clones and leaves some out. The table records some 60,000 clones, 93% of them present only once. This specimen consisted of peripheral blood, obtained after pregnancy. The receptors originated from a female donor with multiple sclerosis, enrolled in a pregnancy study.

The V call is TRBV28, the J call TRBJ1-4; the D gene is possibly TRBD1 (6 bases). The germline CDR1 and CDR2 sequences are MDHEN and SYDVKM. CDR3 length equals 12 residues. The V end lost 5 bases, the J end lost 10 bases, and 11 bases lay between the germline ends. The CDR3 DNA sequence: TGTGCCAGCAGTCCGACAGGATTAAAACTGTTTTTT. Translation gives CASSPTGLKLFF. The full variable domain, its missing parts supplied by reference TRBV28 and TRBJ1-4, is DVKVTQSSRYLVKRTGEKVFLECVQDMDHENMFWYRQDPGLGLRLIYFSYDVKMKEKGDIPEGYSVSREKKERFSLILESASTNQTSMYLCASSPTGLKLFFGSGTQLSVL.

The chain uses TRBV5-4 and TRBJ2-7; possibly TRBD1 for D (8 bases). The V end was cut by 5 bases, the J end by 4 bases, with 34 bases between. The CDR3 length is 20 residues. CDR1 SGHNT and CDR2 YYREEE come from the germline V gene (reference sequence). The CDR3 sequence: CASSTLQGEELGRAVYEQYF. DNA of the CDR3: TGTGCCAGCAGTACTCTACAGGGGGAAGAATTAGGGAGGGCCGTGTACGAGCAGTACTTC.

The genes are TRBV5-8 and TRBJ1-2, with D possibly TRBD1 on 6 matching bases. Looked up from germline, CDR1 is SGHTS and CDR2 is YDEGEE. V shed 2 bases and J shed 3 bases, with 8 bases lying between them. This CDR3 spans 13 amino acids. Here the CDR3 DNA reads TGTGCCAGCAGCTTTCAGGGGCACTATGGCTACACCTTC. Protein product: CASSFQGHYGYTF.

The rearrangement uses TRBV5-4 and TRBJ2-7; 7 nucleotides agree with TRBD1. The CDR3 is 13 residues long. V shed 5 bases and J 1 base; nucleotides not matched to a gene: 3. Germline V CDR1 and CDR2: SGHNT, YYREEE (reference sequence). CDR3: CASSWGQSYEQYF. In nucleotides, the CDR3 is TGTGCCAGCAGTTGGGGACAGTCCTACGAGCAGTACTTC.

CDR3 nucleotides: TGTGCCAGCAGTCATAGCGGGAGGGATAAAGAGACCCAGTACTTC. Translation gives CASSHSGRDKETQYF. This chain uses TRBV7-3 with TRBJ2-5, with 11 bases aligning to TRBD2. V lost 6 bases to trimming and J lost 3 bases; unmatched junction nucleotides: 6. From germline, CDR1 is SGHTA and CDR2 FQGTGA. CDR3 length equals 15 residues.

The chain carries TRBV7-9 and TRBJ2-5, with 7 bases identical to TRBD1. The length of the CDR3 is 14 residues. The J segment lost 4 bases and the V segment lost 5 bases, leaving 7 bases of the junction unmatched. Germline lookup yields CDR1 SEHNR and CDR2 FQNEAQ (reference sequence). The CDR3 loop reads CASSVTGTGETQYF. The CDR3, as DNA: TGTGCCAGCAGCGTGACAGGGACGGGAGAGACCCAGTACTTC.

The chain is built from TRBV19 and TRBJ2-2; 10 bases match TRBD1. The V gene's germline CDR1 is LNHDA and CDR2 SQIVND (reference sequence). CDR3 length equals 16 residues. The junction had 4 bases not matched to a gene; V was cut back by 6 bases and J by 0 bases. DNA for the CDR3: TGTGCCAGTAGATCCGGGACAGGGGCGAACACCGGGGAGCTGTTTTTT. This translates into CASRSGTGANTGELFF. Combining the CDR3 with reference TRBV19 and TRBJ2-2 gives the whole variable domain DGGITQSPKYLFRKEGQNVTLSCEQNLNHDAMYWYRQDPGQGLRLIYYSQIVNDFQKGDIAEGYSVSREKKESFPLTVTSAQKNPTAFYLCASRSGTGANTGELFFGEGSRLTVL.

This clone appeared many times. The chain carries TRBV14 and TRBJ2-1; D unclear. Looked up from germline, CDR1 is SGHDN and CDR2 is FVKESK. V was trimmed by 2 bases and J by 9 bases, leaving 5 bases between them. CDR3 length equals 11 residues. The CDR3 DNA sequence: TGTGCCAGCAGCCAATTGAGTGAGCAGTTCTTC. Translated, it gives CASSQLSEQFF.

The chain combines TRBV11-3 with TRBJ2-7; D possibly corresponds to TRBD2 (6 bases). This CDR3 is 12 amino acids long. Trimming removed 5 bases at V and 3 bases at J, with 8 bases between. Germline loops: CDR1 SGHNT, CDR2 YENEEA. In nucleotides, the CDR3 is TGTGCCAGCAGCCCGGGACTCTACGAGCAGTACTTC. It translates to CASSPGLYEQYF.

The chain uses TRBV7-9 and TRBJ2-5; the D gene is possibly TRBD1 (5 bases). The V end was cut by 5 bases, the J end by 2 bases, with 12 bases between. Germline values: CDR1 SEHNR, CDR2 FQNEAQ (reference sequence). This CDR3 comprises 14 residues. The DNA for the CDR3 is TGTGCCAGCAGCGTAGACCGACAGCAAGAGACCCAGTACTTC. Translation gives CASSVDRQQETQYF.

The CDR3 region is CASSKERTGGGYGYTF. The CDR3 DNA reads as TGCGCCAGCAGCAAGGAACGGACAGGGGGCGGTTATGGCTACACCTTC. The J gene is TRBJ1-2, the V gene TRBV5-1, with TRBD1 identical over 11 bases. With 4 bases clipped from V and 5 bases from J, the junction kept 10 bases outside the gene matches. CDR1 and CDR2 (germline): SGHRS, YFSETQ. The CDR3 covers 16 residues.

This chain links TRBV13 with TRBJ2-1; 15 bases map to TRBD2. The CDR3 sequence is 13 residues long. Per germline, CDR1 PRHDT and CDR2 FYEKMQ (reference sequence). J lost 12 bases, V lost 5 bases, and 2 bases had no gene match. CDR3 coding DNA: TGTGCCAGCAGCCCGGGACTAGCGGGGGGGCAGTTCTTC. Protein product: CASSPGLAGGQFF.

The rearrangement joins TRBV11-1 to TRBJ1-1; D is ambiguous. The germline CDR1 and CDR2 sequences are SGHAT and FQDESV (reference sequence). Trimming removed 3 bases at V and 4 bases at J, with 12 bases between. CDR3 length: 14 residues. CDR3: CASSFDLSGTEAFF. CDR3 nucleotides: TGTGCCAGCAGCTTTGACCTCTCGGGCACTGAAGCTTTCTTT.

The V and J genes are TRBV9 and TRBJ2-5; possibly TRBD2 for D (5 bases). V lost 1 base and J 5 bases, leaving 15 bases between the germline ends. The CDR3 contains 15 residues. Per the germline V gene, CDR1 is SGDLS and CDR2 is YYNGEE. DNA of the CDR3: TGTGCCAGCAGCGTACTGCCTAGCCCTTGGGAGACCCAGTACTTC. Its protein product is CASSVLPSPWETQYF.

This rearrangement joins TRBV7-2 to TRBJ2-2; D unclear. The CDR3 runs 15 residues. V was cut by 1 base and J by 4 bases, with 10 bases left in between. From germline, CDR1 is SGHTA and CDR2 FQGNSA. CDR3 sequence (DNA): TGTGCCAGCAGCTTAGGCAGGAAAATCACCGGGGAGCTGTTTTTT. Residues: CASSLGRKITGELFF.

The V call is TRBV9, the J call TRBJ2-5; TRBD2 matches 7 bases. Matching the DNA end better, TRBJ2-7 makes the J call doubtful. Germline V lookup: CDR1 SGDLS, CDR2 YYNGEE. There are 14 residues in the CDR3. CDR3 sequence reads: CASSPGGFLYEQYF. The CDR3 DNA reads TGTGCCAGCAGCCCCGGGGGGTTCCTCTACGAGCAGTACTTC.